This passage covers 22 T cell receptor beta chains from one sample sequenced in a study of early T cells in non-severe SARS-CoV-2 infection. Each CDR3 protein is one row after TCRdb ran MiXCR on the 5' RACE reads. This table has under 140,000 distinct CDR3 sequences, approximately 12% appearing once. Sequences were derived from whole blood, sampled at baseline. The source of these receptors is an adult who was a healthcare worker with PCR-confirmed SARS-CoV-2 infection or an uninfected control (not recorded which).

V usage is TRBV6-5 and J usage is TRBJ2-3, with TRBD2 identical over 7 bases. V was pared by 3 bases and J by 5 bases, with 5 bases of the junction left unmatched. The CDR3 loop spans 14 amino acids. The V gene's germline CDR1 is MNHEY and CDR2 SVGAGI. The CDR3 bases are TGTGCCAGCAGTTATGCGGGAGTGGGAGATACGCAGTATTTT. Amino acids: CASSYAGVGDTQYF.

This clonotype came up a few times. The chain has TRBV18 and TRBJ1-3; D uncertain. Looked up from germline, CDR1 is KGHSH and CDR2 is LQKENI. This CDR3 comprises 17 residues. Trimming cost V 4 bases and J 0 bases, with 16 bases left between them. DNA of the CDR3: TGTGCCAGCTCACTGACGGCCCCCGGGCCCTCTGGAAACACCATATATTTT. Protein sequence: CASSLTAPGPSGNTIYF. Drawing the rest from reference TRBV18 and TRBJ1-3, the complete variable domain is NAGVMQNPRHLVRRRGQEARLRCSPMKGHSHVYWYRQLPEEGLKFMVYLQKENIIDESGMPKERFSAEFPKEGPSILRIQQVVRGDSAAYFCASSLTAPGPSGNTIYFGEGSWLTVV.

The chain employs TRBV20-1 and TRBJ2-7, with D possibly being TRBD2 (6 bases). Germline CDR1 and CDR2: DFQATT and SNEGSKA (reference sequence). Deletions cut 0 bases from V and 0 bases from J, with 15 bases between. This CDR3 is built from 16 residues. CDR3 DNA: TGCAGTGCTAGAGATCCATTCCGGGAGAGCTCCTACGAGCAGTACTTC. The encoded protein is CSARDPFRESSYEQYF.

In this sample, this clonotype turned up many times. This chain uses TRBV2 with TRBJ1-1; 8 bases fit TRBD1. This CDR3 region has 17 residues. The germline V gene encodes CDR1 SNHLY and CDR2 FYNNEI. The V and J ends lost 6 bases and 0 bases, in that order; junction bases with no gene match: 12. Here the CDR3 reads CASRGDRGVTMNTEAFF. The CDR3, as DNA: TGTGCCAGCAGAGGCGACAGGGGAGTTACCATGAACACTGAAGCTTTCTTT. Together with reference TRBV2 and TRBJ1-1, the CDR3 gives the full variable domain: EPEVTQTPSHQVTQMGQEVILRCVPISNHLYFYWYRQILGQKVEFLVSFYNNEISEKSEIFDDQFSVERPDGSNFTLKIRSTKLEDSAMYFCASRGDRGVTMNTEAFFGQGTRLTVV.

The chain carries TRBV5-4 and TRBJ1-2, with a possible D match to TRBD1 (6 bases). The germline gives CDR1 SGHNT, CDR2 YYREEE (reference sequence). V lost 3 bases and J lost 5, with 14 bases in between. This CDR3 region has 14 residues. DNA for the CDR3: TGTGCCAGCAGCTACTCGGACAGAGGGTATGGCTACACCTTC. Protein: CASSYSDRGYGYTF.

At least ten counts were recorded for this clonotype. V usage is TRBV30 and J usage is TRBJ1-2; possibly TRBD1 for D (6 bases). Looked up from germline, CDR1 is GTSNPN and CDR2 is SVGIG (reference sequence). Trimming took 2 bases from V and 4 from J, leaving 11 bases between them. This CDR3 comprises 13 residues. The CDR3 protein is CAWSLGHSYGYTF. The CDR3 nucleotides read TGTGCCTGGAGTCTGGGACACAGCTATGGCTACACCTTC.

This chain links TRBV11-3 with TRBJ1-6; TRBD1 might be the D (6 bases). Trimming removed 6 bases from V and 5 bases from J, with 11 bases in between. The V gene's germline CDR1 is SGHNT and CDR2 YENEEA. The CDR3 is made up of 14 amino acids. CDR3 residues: CASSRTGNNSPLHF. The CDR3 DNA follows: TGTGCCAGCAGTCGAACAGGGAATAATTCACCCCTCCACTTT.

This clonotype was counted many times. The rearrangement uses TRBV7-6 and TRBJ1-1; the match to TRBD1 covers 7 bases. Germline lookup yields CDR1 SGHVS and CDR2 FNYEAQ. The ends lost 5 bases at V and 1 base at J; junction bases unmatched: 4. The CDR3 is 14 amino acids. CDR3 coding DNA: TGTGCCAGCAGCCCCGGGACAGAGAACACTGAAGCTTTCTTT. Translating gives CASSPGTENTEAFF. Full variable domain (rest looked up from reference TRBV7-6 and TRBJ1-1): GAGVSQSPRYKVTKRGQDVALRCDPISGHVSLYWYRQALGQGPEFLTYFNYEAQQDKSGLPNDRFSAERPEGSISTLTIQRTEQRDSAMYRCASSPGTENTEAFFGQGTRLTVV.

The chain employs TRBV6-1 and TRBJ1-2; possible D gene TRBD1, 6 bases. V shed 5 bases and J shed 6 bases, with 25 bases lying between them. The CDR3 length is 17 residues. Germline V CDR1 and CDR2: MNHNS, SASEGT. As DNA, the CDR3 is TGTGCCAGCAGTTTTCCTGCGTCAGGGGCGTCGCGAGATGGCTACACCTTC. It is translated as CASSFPASGASRDGYTF.

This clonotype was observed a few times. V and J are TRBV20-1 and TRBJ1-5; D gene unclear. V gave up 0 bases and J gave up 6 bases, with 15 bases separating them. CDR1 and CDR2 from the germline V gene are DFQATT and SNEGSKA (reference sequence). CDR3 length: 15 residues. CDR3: CSARDQFGPRQPQHF. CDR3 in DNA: TGCAGTGCTAGAGATCAGTTCGGGCCTCGTCAGCCCCAGCATTTT.

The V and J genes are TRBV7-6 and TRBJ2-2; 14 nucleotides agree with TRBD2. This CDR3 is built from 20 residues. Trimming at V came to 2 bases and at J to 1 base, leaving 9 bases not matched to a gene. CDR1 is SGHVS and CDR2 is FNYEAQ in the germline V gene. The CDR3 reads CASSLFPAGTSGGNTGELFF. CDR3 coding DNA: TGTGCCAGCAGCTTATTCCCCGCAGGGACTAGCGGGGGGAACACCGGGGAGCTGTTTTTT.

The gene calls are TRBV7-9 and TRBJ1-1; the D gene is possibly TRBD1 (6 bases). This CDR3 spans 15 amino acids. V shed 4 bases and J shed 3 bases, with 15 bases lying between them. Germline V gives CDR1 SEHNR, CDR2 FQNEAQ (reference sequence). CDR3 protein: CASSSRTGLDTEAFF. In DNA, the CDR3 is TGTGCCAGCAGCTCCCGAACAGGGTTGGACACTGAAGCTTTCTTT.

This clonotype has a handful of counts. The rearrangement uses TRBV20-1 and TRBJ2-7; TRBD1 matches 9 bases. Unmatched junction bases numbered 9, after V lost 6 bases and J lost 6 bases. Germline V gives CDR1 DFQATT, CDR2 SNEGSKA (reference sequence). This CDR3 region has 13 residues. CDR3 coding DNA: TGCAGTGCCAAAGGGACAGGGCTGCTCGAGCAGTACTTC. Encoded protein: CSAKGTGLLEQYF.

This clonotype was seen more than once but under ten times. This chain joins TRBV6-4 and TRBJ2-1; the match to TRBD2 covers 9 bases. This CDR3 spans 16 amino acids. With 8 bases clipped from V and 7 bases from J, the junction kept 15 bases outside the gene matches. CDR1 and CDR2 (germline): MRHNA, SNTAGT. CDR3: CASGRSLAGGPNEQFF. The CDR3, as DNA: TGTGCCAGCGGACGGTCTCTTGCGGGGGGGCCGAATGAGCAGTTCTTC.

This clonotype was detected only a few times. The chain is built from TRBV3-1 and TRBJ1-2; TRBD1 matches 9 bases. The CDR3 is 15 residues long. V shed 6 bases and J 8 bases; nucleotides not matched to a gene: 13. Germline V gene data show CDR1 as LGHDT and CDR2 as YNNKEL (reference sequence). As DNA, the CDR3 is TGTGCCAGCAGTCTCACTACAGGGGGCGCGGGCGGCTACACCTTC. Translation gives CASSLTTGGAGGYTF.

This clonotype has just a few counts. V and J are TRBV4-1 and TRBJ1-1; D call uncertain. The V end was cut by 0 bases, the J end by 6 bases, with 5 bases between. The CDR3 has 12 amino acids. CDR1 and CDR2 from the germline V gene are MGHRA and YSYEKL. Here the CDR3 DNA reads TGCGCCAGCAGCCAAGATCGAGCTGAAGCTTTCTTT. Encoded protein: CASSQDRAEAFF.

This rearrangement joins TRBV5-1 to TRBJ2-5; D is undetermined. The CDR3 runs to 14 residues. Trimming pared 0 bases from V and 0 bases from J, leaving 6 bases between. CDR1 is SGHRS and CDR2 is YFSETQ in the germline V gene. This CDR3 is CASSLEVYQETQYF. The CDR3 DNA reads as TGCGCCAGCAGCTTGGAGGTGTACCAAGAGACCCAGTACTTC. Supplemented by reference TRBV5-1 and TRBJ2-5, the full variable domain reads KAGVTQTPRYLIKTRGQQVTLSCSPISGHRSVSWYQQTPGQGLQFLFEYFSETQRNKGNFPGRFSGRQFSNSRSEMNVSTLELGDSALYLCASSLEVYQETQYFGPGTRLLVL.

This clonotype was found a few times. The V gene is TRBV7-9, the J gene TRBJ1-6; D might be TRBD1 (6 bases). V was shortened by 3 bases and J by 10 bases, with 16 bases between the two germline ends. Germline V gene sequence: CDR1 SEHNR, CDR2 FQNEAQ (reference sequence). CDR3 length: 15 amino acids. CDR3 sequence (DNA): TGTGCCAGCAGCTTCTCCGGGGGCGCGTACTCACCCCTCCACTTT. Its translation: CASSFSGGAYSPLHF.

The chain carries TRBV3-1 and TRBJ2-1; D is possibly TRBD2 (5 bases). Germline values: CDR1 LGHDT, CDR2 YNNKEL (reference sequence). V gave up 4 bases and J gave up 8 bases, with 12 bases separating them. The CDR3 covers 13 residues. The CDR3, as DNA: TGTGCCAGCAGCCCGTTACTAGTTCATGAGCAGTTCTTC. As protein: CASSPLLVHEQFF.

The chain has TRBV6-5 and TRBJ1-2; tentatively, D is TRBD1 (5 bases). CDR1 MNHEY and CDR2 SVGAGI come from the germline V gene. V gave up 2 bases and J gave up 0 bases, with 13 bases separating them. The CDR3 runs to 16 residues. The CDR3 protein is CASSYTRQTANYGYTF. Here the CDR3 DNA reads TGTGCCAGCAGTTACACCAGACAGACAGCTAACTATGGCTACACCTTC.

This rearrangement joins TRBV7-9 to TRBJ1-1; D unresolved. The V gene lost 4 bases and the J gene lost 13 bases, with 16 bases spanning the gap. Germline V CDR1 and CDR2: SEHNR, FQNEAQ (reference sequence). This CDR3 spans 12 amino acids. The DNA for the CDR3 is TGTGCCAGCAGCTCGCCCGCGAAACTGGGTTTCTTT. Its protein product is CASSSPAKLGFF.

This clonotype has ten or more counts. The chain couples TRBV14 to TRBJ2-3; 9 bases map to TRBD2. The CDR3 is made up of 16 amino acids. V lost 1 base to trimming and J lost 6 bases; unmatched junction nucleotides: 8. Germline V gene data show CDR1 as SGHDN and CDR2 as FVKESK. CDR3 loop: CASSQVAAGGPDTQYF. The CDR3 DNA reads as TGTGCCAGCAGCCAAGTGGCAGCGGGAGGACCTGATACGCAGTATTTT.